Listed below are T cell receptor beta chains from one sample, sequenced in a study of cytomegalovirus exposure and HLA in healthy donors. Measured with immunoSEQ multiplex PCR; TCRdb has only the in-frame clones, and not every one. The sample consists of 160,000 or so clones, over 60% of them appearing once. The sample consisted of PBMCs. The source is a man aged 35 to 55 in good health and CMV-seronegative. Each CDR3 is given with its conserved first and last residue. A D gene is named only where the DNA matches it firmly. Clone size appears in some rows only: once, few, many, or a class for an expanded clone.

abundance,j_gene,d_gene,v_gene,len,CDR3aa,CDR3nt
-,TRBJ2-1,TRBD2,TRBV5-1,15,CASSLAGGTYNEQFF,TGCGCCAGCAGCTTAGCGGGGGGAACCTACAATGAGCAGTTCTTC
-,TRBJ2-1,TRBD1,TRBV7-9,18,CASSTTGQGLGSYNEQFF,TGTGCCAGCAGCACCACCGGACAGGGGTTAGGGTCCTACAATGAGCAGTTCTTC
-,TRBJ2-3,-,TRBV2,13,CASTLSDTDTQYF,TGTGCCAGCACTTTATCAGACACAGATACGCAGTATTTT
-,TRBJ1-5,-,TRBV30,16,CAWSVDSSGGNQPQHF,TGTGCCTGGAGTGTAGATTCGTCAGGGGGCAATCAGCCCCAGCATTTT
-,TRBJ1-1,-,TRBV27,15,CASSGRGFQNTEAFF,TGTGCCAGCAGTGGCAGGGGTTTCCAGAACACTGAAGCTTTCTTT
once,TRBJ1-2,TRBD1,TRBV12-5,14,CASGVDRGIYGYTF,TGTGCTAGTGGTGTGGACAGGGGGATTTATGGCTACACCTTC
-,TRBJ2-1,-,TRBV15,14,CATSRRNLYNEQFF,TGTGCCACCAGCAGGAGGAATCTCTACAATGAGCAGTTCTTC
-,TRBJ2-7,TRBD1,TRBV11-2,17,CASSSAYGTALSYEQYF,TGTGCCAGCAGCTCGGCGTACGGGACAGCCCTCTCCTACGAGCAGTACTTC
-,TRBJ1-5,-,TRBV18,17,CASSPSVLREGNQPQHF,TGTGCCAGCTCACCAAGCGTACTCAGGGAGGGCAATCAGCCCCAGCATTTT
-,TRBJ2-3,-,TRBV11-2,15,CASSPRQRRTDTQYF,TGTGCCAGCAGCCCCCGACAGAGACGCACAGATACGCAGTATTTT
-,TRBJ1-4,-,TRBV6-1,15,CASSGRTDKAEKLFF,TGTGCCAGCAGTGGCCGGACAGATAAGGCTGAAAAACTGTTTTTT
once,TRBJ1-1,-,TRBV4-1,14,CASSQSVGGEEAFF,TGCGCCAGCAGCCAGAGCGTTGGAGGCGAGGAAGCTTTCTTT
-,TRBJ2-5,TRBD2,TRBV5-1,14,CASSGGLAGETQYF,TGCGCCAGCAGCGGGGGACTAGCGGGAGAGACCCAGTACTTC
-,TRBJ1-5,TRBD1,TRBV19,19,CASSHLGQGGWPLSQPQHF,TGTGCCAGTAGCCACCTCGGACAGGGAGGTTGGCCATTAAGTCAGCCCCAGCATTTT
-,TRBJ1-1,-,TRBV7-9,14,CASSRLTVNTEAFF,TGTGCCAGCAGCCGCCTCACAGTGAACACTGAAGCTTTCTTT
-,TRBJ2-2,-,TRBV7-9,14,CASSRDLDTGELFF,TGTGCCAGCAGCCGGGACTTAGACACCGGGGAGCTGTTTTTT
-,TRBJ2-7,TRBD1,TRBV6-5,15,CASSPRWTGVGEQYF,TGTGCCAGCAGTCCCCGATGGACAGGGGTGGGCGAGCAATACTTC
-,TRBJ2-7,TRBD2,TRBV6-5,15,CASSGGWTSGYEQYF,TGTGCCAGCAGCGGGGGCTGGACTAGCGGCTACGAGCAGTACTTC
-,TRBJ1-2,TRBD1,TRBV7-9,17,CASSERTGGAGMGGYTF,TGTGCCAGCAGCGAACGGACAGGGGGCGCGGGAATGGGCGGCTACACCTTC
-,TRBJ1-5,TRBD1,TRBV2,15,CASSTQGAIRQPQHF,TGTGCCAGCAGCACCCAGGGGGCAATACGCCAGCCCCAGCATTTT
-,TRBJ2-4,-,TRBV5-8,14,CASTRKATENIQYF,TGTGCCAGCACCCGGAAGGCGACGGAGAACATTCAGTACTTC
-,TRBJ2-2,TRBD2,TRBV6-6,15,CASRLRGVDTGELFF,TGTGCCAGCAGACTGCGGGGGGTAGACACCGGGGAGCTGTTTTTT
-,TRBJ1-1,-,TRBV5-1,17,CASSLTPVEGHPLKAFF,TGCGCCAGCAGCTTAACACCAGTGGAGGGCCATCCGCTGAAAGCTTTCTTT
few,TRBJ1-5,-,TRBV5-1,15,CASSPAGTINQPQHF,TGCGCCAGCAGCCCTGCAGGGACAATTAATCAGCCCCAGCATTTT
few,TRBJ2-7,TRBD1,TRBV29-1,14,CSVEGAGGSYEQYF,TGCAGCGTTGAAGGGGCAGGGGGCTCCTACGAGCAGTACTTC
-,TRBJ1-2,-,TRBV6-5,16,CASSYFGVGRTAGYTF,TGTGCCAGCAGTTATTTTGGTGTCGGCCGGACAGCTGGCTACACCTTC
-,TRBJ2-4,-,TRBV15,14,CATSGRVAKNIQYF,TGTGCCACCAGCGGCAGGGTAGCCAAAAACATTCAGTACTTC
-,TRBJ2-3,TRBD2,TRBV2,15,CASRTPGGGTDTQYF,TGTGCCAGCAGGACCCCGGGGGGGGGCACAGATACGCAGTATTTT
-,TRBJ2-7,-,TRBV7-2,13,CASSLKRDYEQYF,TGTGCCAGCAGCTTAAAGCGTGATTACGAGCAGTACTTC